This section outlines one TCR beta chain sequence together with its context. This CDR3 comprises 15 residues. TCRdb keeps only in-frame clones here, not all; method: immunoSEQ multiplex PCR. The data contain around 60,000 clones, approximately 94% of them singletons. This sample was included in a study of T cell changes during pregnancy in multiple sclerosis. J is TRBJ1-5 and V is TRBV21-1. TRBV21-1 is tagged as a pseudogene. The starting material was CD8+ T cells from peripheral blood mononuclear cells, obtained in the third trimester of pregnancy. The clonotype originates from a female donor with multiple sclerosis, enrolled in a pregnancy study. The CDR3 coding sequence is TGTGCCAGCAGTCCGCCGGGACCGGGGGATCAGCCCCAGCATTTT. Translation: CASSPPGPGDQPQHF.